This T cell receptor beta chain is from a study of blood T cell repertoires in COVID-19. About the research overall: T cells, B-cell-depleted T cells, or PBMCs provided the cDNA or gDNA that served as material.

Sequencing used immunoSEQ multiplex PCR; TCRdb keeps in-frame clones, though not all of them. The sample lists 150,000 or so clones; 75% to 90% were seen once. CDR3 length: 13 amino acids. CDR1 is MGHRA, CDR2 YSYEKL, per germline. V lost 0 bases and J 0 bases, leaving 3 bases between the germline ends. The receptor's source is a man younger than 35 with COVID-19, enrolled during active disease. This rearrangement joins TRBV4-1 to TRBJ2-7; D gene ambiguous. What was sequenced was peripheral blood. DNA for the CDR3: TGCGCCAGCAGCCAAGACAGCTCCTACGAGCAGTACTTC. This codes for CASSQDSSYEQYF.